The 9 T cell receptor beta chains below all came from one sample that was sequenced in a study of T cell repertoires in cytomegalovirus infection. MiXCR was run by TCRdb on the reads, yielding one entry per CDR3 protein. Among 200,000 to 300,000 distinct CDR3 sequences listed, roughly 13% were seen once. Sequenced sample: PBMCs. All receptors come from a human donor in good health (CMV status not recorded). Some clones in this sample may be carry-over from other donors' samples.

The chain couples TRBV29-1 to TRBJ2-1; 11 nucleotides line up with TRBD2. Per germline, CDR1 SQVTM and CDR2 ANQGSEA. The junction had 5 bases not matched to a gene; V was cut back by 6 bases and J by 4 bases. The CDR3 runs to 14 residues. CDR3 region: CSVTGTSGYNEQFF. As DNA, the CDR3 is TGCAGCGTGACCGGGACTAGCGGATACAATGAGCAGTTCTTC.

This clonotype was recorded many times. This chain's CDR3 is CASSYQGPETQYF. CDR3 DNA: TGTGCCAGCAGTTACCAGGGGCCAGAGACCCAGTACTTC. The V gene is TRBV28, the J gene TRBJ2-5, with D perhaps matching TRBD1 (6 bases). V was clipped by 4 bases and J by 4 bases, with 10 bases between them. This CDR3 has 13 residues. The germline gives CDR1 MDHEN, CDR2 SYDVKM.

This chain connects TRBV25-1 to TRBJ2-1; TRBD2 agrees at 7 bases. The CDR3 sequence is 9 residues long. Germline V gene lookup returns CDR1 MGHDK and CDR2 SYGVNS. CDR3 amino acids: CASGAEQFF. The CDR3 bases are TGTGCAAGCGGGGCTGAGCAGTTCTTC.

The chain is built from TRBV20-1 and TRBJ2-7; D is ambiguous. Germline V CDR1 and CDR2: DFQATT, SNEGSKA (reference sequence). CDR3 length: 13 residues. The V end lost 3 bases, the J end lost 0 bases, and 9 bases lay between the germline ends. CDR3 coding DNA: TGCAGTGCTAGGTCCGCGGCCTCCTACGAGCAGTACTTC. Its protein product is CSARSAASYEQYF.

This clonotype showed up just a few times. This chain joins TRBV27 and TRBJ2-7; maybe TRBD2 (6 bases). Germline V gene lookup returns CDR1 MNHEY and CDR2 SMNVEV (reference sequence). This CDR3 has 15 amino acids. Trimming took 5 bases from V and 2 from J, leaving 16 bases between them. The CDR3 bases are TGTGCCAGCAGTCCCCTGGGGGAGGCGGCCTACGAGCAGTACTTC. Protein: CASSPLGEAAYEQYF.

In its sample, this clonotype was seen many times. The CDR3 coding sequence is TGTGCCAGCAGCTTAACAGGGGGTTTCTACGAGCAGTACTTC. As protein: CASSLTGGFYEQYF. The rearrangement links TRBV7-2 to TRBJ2-7, with 8 bases identical to TRBD1. In germline, CDR1 is SGHTA, CDR2 FQGNSA. The CDR3 runs 14 residues. Unmatched junction bases numbered 3, after V lost 2 bases and J lost 3 bases. The variable domain in full, completed from reference TRBV7-2 and TRBJ2-7, reads GAGVSQSPSNKVTEKGKDVELRCDPISGHTALYWYRQSLGQGLEFLIYFQGNSAPDKSGLPSDRFSAERTGGSVSTLTIQRTQQEDSAVYLCASSLTGGFYEQYFGPGTRLTVT.

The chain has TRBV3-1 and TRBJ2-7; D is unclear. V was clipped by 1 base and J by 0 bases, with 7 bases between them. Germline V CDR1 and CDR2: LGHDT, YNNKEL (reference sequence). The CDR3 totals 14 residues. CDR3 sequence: CASSQGPSSYEQYF. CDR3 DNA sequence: TGTGCCAGCAGCCAAGGCCCTAGCTCCTACGAGCAGTACTTC.

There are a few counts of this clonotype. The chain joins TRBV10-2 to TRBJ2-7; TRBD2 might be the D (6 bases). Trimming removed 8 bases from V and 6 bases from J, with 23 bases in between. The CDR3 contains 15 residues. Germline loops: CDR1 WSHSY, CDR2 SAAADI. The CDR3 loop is CASAVRDLEGVEQYF. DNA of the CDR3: TGCGCCAGCGCAGTGAGGGATCTGGAGGGAGTCGAGCAGTACTTC.

The CDR3 here is CASSLDLTSEQYF. The CDR3 DNA sequence: TGTGCCAGCAGCTTAGATTTGACGAGCGAGCAGTACTTC. The gene calls are TRBV7-9 and TRBJ2-7, with no clear D. Trimming cost V 1 base and J 6 bases, with 10 bases left between them. The germline CDR1 and CDR2 sequences are SEHNR and FQNEAQ (reference sequence). The CDR3 length is 13 residues.